The sequence of this TCR beta chain was determined in a study of PD-1 blockade in classical Hodgkin lymphoma. Time point in this sample: newly diagnosed, previously untreated cHL patient sample. Isolation of CD8+ T cells from thawed PBMCs used magnetic negative selection. Comparator PBMCs were from newly diagnosed, untreated classical Hodgkin lymphoma. Germline CDR1 reads MDHEN; CDR2 reads SYDVKM. Germline trimming cut 7 bases from V and 0 bases from J; bases unmatched to any gene: 5. There are 14 residues in the CDR3. Here immunoSEQ multiplex PCR was the method, and the copy in TCRdb shows in-frame clones only, minus some. This sample carries just over 14,000 clones, over 80% of them seen once, and the ten largest clones take 5% to 6.5%.

The origin of this receptor is a human donor with classical Hodgkin lymphoma. The V gene is TRBV28, the J gene TRBJ2-7; 8 nucleotides match TRBD2. The specimen was CD8+ T cells from blood. The CDR3 bases are TGTGCCAGCACCTCAACTAGCGGCTCCTACGAGCAGTACTTC. As protein: CASTSTSGSYEQYF. Filled out from reference TRBV28 and TRBJ2-7, the complete variable domain reads DVKVTQSSRYLVKRTGEKVFLECVQDMDHENMFWYRQDPGLGLRLIYFSYDVKMKEKGDIPEGYSVSREKKERFSLILESASTNQTSMYLCASTSTSGSYEQYFGPGTRLTVT.